This T cell receptor beta chain was retrieved from a study of blood T cell repertoires in COVID-19. Study-wide context: T cells, B-cell-depleted T cells, or PBMCs provided the cDNA or gDNA that served as material.

In the original workflow: Using reference gene primer amplification, nucleated cell counts were estimated. Sequenced by immunoSEQ multiplex PCR; TCRdb stores in-frame clones only, minus some. The V and J calls and clone size were taken over from that table, and D and trimming were inferred from the DNA. Of a few hundred thousand clones listed, 85% were seen once; the top ten hold roughly 2.6%. The study recruited people aged 18 to 89 years across roughly 23 US areas. Unmatched junction bases numbered 15, after V lost 2 bases and J lost 4 bases. The CDR3 consists of 17 residues. From germline, CDR1 is SGHDT and CDR2 YYEEEE.

Sequences were obtained from PBMCs or T cells enriched from blood (not recorded which). V usage is TRBV5-6 and J usage is TRBJ2-7; 7 bases align to TRBD2. The source of this sequence is a woman aged 45-65 years who had recovered from COVID-19. The CDR3 spells CASSFVGGSYPGYEQYF. The CDR3, as DNA: TGTGCCAGCAGCTTTGTGGGGGGGTCATATCCCGGATACGAGCAGTACTTC. The variable domain in full, with the rest retrieved from reference TRBV5-6 and TRBJ2-7, is DAGVTQSPTHLIKTRGQQVTLRCSPKSGHDTVSWYQQALGQGPQFIFQYYEEEERQRGNFPDRFSGHQFPNYSSELNVNALLLGDSALYLCASSFVGGSYPGYEQYFGPGTRLTVT.